These 24 T cell receptor beta chains originate from one sample sequenced in a study of graft-versus-host responses after intestinal transplantation. This table comes from immunoSEQ multiplex PCR, and its TCRdb copy is limited to in-frame clones, with some not included. In the table there are some 64,000 clones, roughly 90% of which are singletons. No antigens are known for them. The material sequenced was unstimulated CD8+ T cells sorted from spleen or lymph node cells, taken before transplant. The receptor source for this set is a human donor who was the organ donor for an intestinal transplant.

The V call is TRBV10-1, the J call TRBJ2-1; TRBD2 matches at 7 bases. The CDR3 has 14 residues. The V segment lost 6 bases and the J segment 3 bases; nucleotides outside the gene matches: 5. The germline gives CDR1 WNHNN, CDR2 SYGVQD (reference sequence). CDR3 amino acids: CASRRGFFYNEQFF. The CDR3 bases are TGCGCCAGCAGGCGGGGGTTTTTCTACAATGAGCAGTTCTTC.

The chain has TRBV27 and TRBJ2-3; 7 bases match TRBD2. The CDR3 runs to 17 residues. Per the germline V gene, CDR1 is MNHEY and CDR2 is SMNVEV (reference sequence). The J segment lost 7 bases and the V segment lost 3 bases, leaving 16 bases of the junction unmatched. This chain's CDR3 is CASSFASGTPRMNTQYF. The CDR3 nucleotides are TGTGCCAGCAGTTTTGCTAGCGGAACCCCACGCATGAATACGCAGTATTTT.

This clone occurred once. The chain uses TRBV29-1 and TRBJ2-1; D possibly corresponds to TRBD2 (6 bases). V lost 6 bases and J lost 0, with 18 bases in between. This CDR3 contains 16 residues. Germline CDR1 and CDR2: SQVTM and ANQGSEA. The CDR3 sequence: CSVEGVSLSSYNEQFF. CDR3 DNA sequence: TGCAGCGTGGAGGGAGTCAGCCTAAGCTCCTACAATGAGCAGTTCTTC.

The rearrangement links TRBV9 to TRBJ1-3, with 8 nucleotides matching TRBD1. The J segment lost 1 base and the V segment lost 4 bases, leaving 22 bases of the junction unmatched. The CDR3 totals 21 residues. CDR1 and CDR2 (germline): SGDLS, YYNGEE. CDR3 DNA sequence: TGTGCCAGCAGCCTCCCATTACAAGAGTCACCGGGACAGGATTCTGGAAACACCATATATTTT. It specifies CASSLPLQESPGQDSGNTIYF.

This chain uses TRBV5-8 with TRBJ2-7; TRBD1 aligns across 7 bases. Germline V CDR1 and CDR2: SGHTS, YDEGEE. Trimming removed 0 bases from V and 7 bases from J; junction bases left unmatched: 7. The CDR3 has 14 residues. The CDR3, as DNA: TGTGCCAGCAGCTTGGAACAGGGGAGAGGGGAGCAGTACTTC. As protein: CASSLEQGRGEQYF.

With respect to this clone: A junction boundary mismatches the germline segment, possibly from a read error. V usage is TRBV7-8 and J usage is TRBJ1-5, with 11 nucleotides matching TRBD1. CDR3 length: 17 amino acids. From germline, CDR1 is SGHVS and CDR2 FQNEAQ. The CDR3 sequence is CTSSLLDRGLFNQPQHF. CDR3 in DNA: TGTACCAGCAGCTTACTGGACAGGGGGCTTTTCAATCAGCCCCAGCATTTT. Together with reference TRBV7-8 and TRBJ1-5, the CDR3 gives the full variable domain: GAGVSQSPRYKVAKRGQDVALRCDPISGHVSLFWYQQALGQGPEFLTYFQNEAQLDKSGLPSDRFFAERPEGSVSTLKIQRTQQEDSAVYLCTSSLLDRGLFNQPQHFGDGTRLSIL.

J is TRBJ1-1 and V is TRBV27, with D tentatively TRBD1 (6 bases). V lost 3 bases and J lost 5, with 16 bases in between. CDR1 is MNHEY and CDR2 is SMNVEV in the germline V gene (reference sequence). There are 15 residues in the CDR3. CDR3 protein: CASSLEGTHQTEAFF. CDR3 DNA: TGTGCCAGCAGTTTGGAAGGGACACACCAAACTGAAGCTTTCTTT.

This chain uses TRBV27 with TRBJ2-1; D possibly corresponds to TRBD1 (6 bases). The V gene's germline CDR1 is MNHEY and CDR2 SMNVEV (reference sequence). Trimming stripped 3 bases from V and 9 bases from J, with 18 bases between. There are 15 residues in the CDR3. The CDR3 reads CASSFPGDPLGEQFF. CDR3 DNA: TGTGCCAGCAGTTTCCCAGGGGACCCTTTGGGTGAGCAGTTCTTC.

This chain uses TRBV27 with TRBJ2-3; D unresolved. Trimming shortened V by 6 bases and J by 2 bases, and 21 bases separated the two germline ends. The CDR3 has 17 residues. Per the germline V gene, CDR1 is MNHEY and CDR2 is SMNVEV (reference sequence). The CDR3 bases are TGTGCCAGCAGCCCCGAAAGGAGCTACCATTACACAGATACGCAGTATTTT. It codes for CASSPERSYHYTDTQYF.

This chain links TRBV2 with TRBJ2-1, with 9 bases matching TRBD2. The J segment lost 7 bases and the V segment lost 8 bases, leaving 6 bases of the junction unmatched. The V gene's germline CDR1 is SNHLY and CDR2 FYNNEI. This CDR3 contains 13 residues. CDR3 sequence (DNA): TGTGCCAGCTCAGCGGGGGGAGGGAATGAGCAGTTCTTC. Residues: CASSAGGGNEQFF. The full variable domain, rest sourced from reference TRBV2 and TRBJ2-1, is EPEVTQTPSHQVTQMGQEVILRCVPISNHLYFYWYRQILGQKVEFLVSFYNNEISEKSEIFDDQFSVERPDGSNFTLKIRSTKLEDSAMYFCASSAGGGNEQFFGPGTRLTVL.

This clone was observed once. The chain combines TRBV11-2 with TRBJ1-1; D is unresolved. The germline V gene encodes CDR1 SGHAT and CDR2 FQNNGV. Between the trimmed V and J ends, which lost 3 bases and 3 bases, there was a span of 8 bases. The CDR3 totals 13 residues. CDR3 bases: TGTGCCAGCAGCTTGAGAGGAGACACTGAAGCTTTCTTT. Protein product: CASSLRGDTEAFF. Based on the CDR3 plus reference TRBV11-2 and TRBJ1-1, the full variable domain is EAGVAQSPRYKIIEKRQSVAFWCNPISGHATLYWYQQILGQGPKLLIQFQNNGVVDDSQLPKDRFSAERLKGVDSTLKIQPAKLEDSAVYLCASSLRGDTEAFFGQGTRLTVV.

V usage is TRBV5-1 and J usage is TRBJ2-2; 13 bases are shared with TRBD2. The CDR3 has 16 residues. The ends lost 4 bases at V and 7 bases at J; junction bases unmatched: 7. Germline values: CDR1 SGHRS, CDR2 YFSETQ. The chain's CDR3 is CASSLGTSGKDGELFF. CDR3 bases: TGCGCCAGCAGCCTCGGGACTAGCGGGAAGGACGGGGAGCTGTTTTTT.

The V call is TRBV27, the J call TRBJ2-2, with D tentatively TRBD2 (6 bases). The CDR3 is 13 amino acids. Germline CDR1 is MNHEY and CDR2 is SMNVEV (reference sequence). The V gene lost 7 bases and the J gene lost 4 bases, with 10 bases spanning the gap. The CDR3 reads CASKGGSTGELFF. In DNA, the CDR3 is TGTGCCAGCAAGGGAGGTTCCACCGGGGAGCTGTTTTTT.

The J gene is TRBJ1-1, the V gene TRBV27; a weak D match, TRBD1 (5 bases). The germline V gene has CDR1 MNHEY and CDR2 SMNVEV (reference sequence). Trimming stripped 10 bases from V and 0 bases from J, with 12 bases between. This CDR3 is 13 amino acids long. CDR3 DNA: TGTGCCACGTCACCGGGGGTGAACACTGAAGCTTTCTTT. This translates into CATSPGVNTEAFF.

The V call is TRBV9, the J call TRBJ2-1, with 8 bases that match TRBD1. Germline CDR1 and CDR2: SGDLS and YYNGEE. J gave up 4 bases and V 4 bases, and 4 bases lay outside the gene matches. The CDR3 length is 14 residues. DNA of the CDR3: TGTGCCAGCAGCCCGGGACAGGCTTACAATGAGCAGTTCTTC. This encodes CASSPGQAYNEQFF.

This chain uses TRBV28 with TRBJ2-1; no clear D gene. V lost 6 bases to trimming and J lost 9 bases, with 21 bases between them. Germline V gene data show CDR1 as MDHEN and CDR2 as SYDVKM. The CDR3 length is 15 residues. The CDR3 region has the DNA TGTGCCAGCAGGGGTGGAGAGTACGTTTTATCTGAGCAGTTCTTC. It specifies CASRGGEYVLSEQFF. Based on the CDR3 plus reference TRBV28 and TRBJ2-1, the full variable domain is DVKVTQSSRYLVKRTGEKVFLECVQDMDHENMFWYRQDPGLGLRLIYFSYDVKMKEKGDIPEGYSVSREKKERFSLILESASTNQTSMYLCASRGGEYVLSEQFFGPGTRLTVL.

The CDR3 protein is CSVQPGPGELFF. Written as DNA, the CDR3 is TGCAGCGTTCAGCCAGGGCCCGGGGAGCTGTTTTTT. The chain employs TRBV29-1 and TRBJ2-2, with D perhaps TRBD1 (5 bases). This CDR3 comprises 12 residues. Trimming took off 5 bases at V and 6 bases at J, with 10 bases between the two ends. The V gene's germline CDR1 is SQVTM and CDR2 ANQGSEA.

The V call is TRBV2, the J call TRBJ2-7, with TRBD1 identical over 11 bases. Germline CDR1 SNHLY, CDR2 FYNNEI. Unmatched junction bases numbered 3, after V lost 4 bases and J lost 4 bases. CDR3 length: 14 residues. CDR3 residues: CASSADRGQYEQYF. The CDR3 bases are TGTGCCAGCAGTGCGGACAGGGGGCAGTACGAGCAGTACTTC.

This chain joins TRBV4-3 and TRBJ1-1; 7 nucleotides align to TRBD1. Trimming took 4 bases from V and 1 from J; bases not matched to a gene: 3. The CDR3 has 14 amino acids. Per the germline V gene, CDR1 is LGHNA and CDR2 is YSLEER. In DNA form, the CDR3 reads TGCGCCAGCAGCCCCGGGACAGAGAACACTGAAGCTTTCTTT. Translation gives CASSPGTENTEAFF.

The chain couples TRBV4-2 to TRBJ2-5; 9 bases line up with TRBD2. The CDR3 runs to 14 residues. Germline V gene sequence: CDR1 LGHNA, CDR2 YNFKEQ. V shed 1 base, J shed 11 bases, and the junction held 8 bases outside the gene matches. CDR3 bases: TGTGCCAGCAGCCAAGGGTCTAGCGGGATGGAGCAGTACTTC. As protein: CASSQGSSGMEQYF.

The V call is TRBV6-4, the J call TRBJ2-5; 8 nucleotides align to TRBD2. This CDR3 contains 16 residues. J was trimmed by 2 bases and V by 1 base; bases with no gene match: 6. Germline V lookup: CDR1 MRHNA, CDR2 SNTAGT. Here the CDR3 reads CASSDFGLAKQETQYF. The CDR3 DNA sequence: TGTGCCAGCAGTGACTTCGGACTAGCCAAACAAGAGACCCAGTACTTC.

This rearrangement joins TRBV7-3 to TRBJ2-1, with 8 positions matching TRBD2. Germline CDR1 is SGHTA and CDR2 is FQGTGA. J lost 2 bases, V lost 1 base, and 10 bases had no gene match. This CDR3 spans 18 amino acids. CDR3 sequence: CASSLRTQAGVAYNEQFF. CDR3 bases: TGTGCCAGCAGCTTAAGGACCCAAGCGGGAGTGGCCTACAATGAGCAGTTCTTC.

The chain employs TRBV7-9 and TRBJ2-3; 8 bases match TRBD1. V lost 5 bases, J lost 2 bases, and 3 bases stayed unmatched. CDR1 is SEHNR and CDR2 is FQNEAQ in the germline V gene (reference sequence). This CDR3 comprises 14 residues. The CDR3 reads CASSLDRATDTQYF. The DNA for the CDR3 is TGTGCCAGCAGCCTGGACAGGGCCACAGATACGCAGTATTTT. The entire variable domain, with the rest obtained from reference TRBV7-9 and TRBJ2-3, is as follows: DTGVSQNPRHKITKRGQNVTFRCDPISEHNRLYWYRQTLGQGPEFLTYFQNEAQLEKSRLLSDRFSAERPKGSFSTLEIQRTEQGDSAMYLCASSLDRATDTQYFGPGTRLTVL.

This chain connects TRBV10-3 to TRBJ2-1; 7 nucleotides line up with TRBD2. The CDR3 has 16 amino acids. V trimming: 0 bases; J trimming: 12 bases; junction bases outside the gene matches: 14. Germline values: CDR1 ENHRY, CDR2 SYGVKD. The CDR3 coding sequence is TGTGCCATCAGTGAGTCGATAGAAGGACTAGTTGGCTGGCAGTTCTTC. Its translation is CAISESIEGLVGWQFF.